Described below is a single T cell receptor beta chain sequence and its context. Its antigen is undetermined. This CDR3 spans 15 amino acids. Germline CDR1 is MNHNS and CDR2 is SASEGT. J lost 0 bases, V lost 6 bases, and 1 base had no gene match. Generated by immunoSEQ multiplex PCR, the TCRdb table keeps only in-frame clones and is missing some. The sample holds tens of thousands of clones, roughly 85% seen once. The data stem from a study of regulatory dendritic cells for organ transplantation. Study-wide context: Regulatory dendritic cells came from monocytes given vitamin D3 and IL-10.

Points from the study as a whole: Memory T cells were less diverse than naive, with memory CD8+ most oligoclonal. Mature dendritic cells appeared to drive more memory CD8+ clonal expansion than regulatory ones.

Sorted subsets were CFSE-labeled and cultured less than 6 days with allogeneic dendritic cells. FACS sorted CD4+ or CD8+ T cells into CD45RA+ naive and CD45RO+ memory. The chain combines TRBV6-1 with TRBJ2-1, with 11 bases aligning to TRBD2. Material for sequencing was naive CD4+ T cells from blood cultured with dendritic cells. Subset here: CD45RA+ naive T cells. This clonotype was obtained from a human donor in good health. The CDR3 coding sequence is TGTGCCAGCAGGGGGACTAGCGGCTCCTACAATGAGCAGTTCTTC. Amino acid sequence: CASRGTSGSYNEQFF.